The source of this T cell receptor beta chain is a study of T-cell reconstitution after alpha-beta-depleted transplantation in children. TCRbeta library construction was performed incorporating unique molecular identifiers. Via MiXCR, TCRdb re-called the PCR reads, giving one row per CDR3 protein. The profile shows a few hundred thousand distinct CDR3 sequences, approximately 12% of them singletons. This TCR derives from a human donor who donated a stem cell graft to a child with combined immunodeficiency. Sample: PBMCs from the stem cell graft donor, taken from the stem cell graft.

CDR3 protein: CSARDLNEQFF. DNA for the CDR3: TGCAGTGCTAGAGATCTCAATGAGCAGTTCTTC. The chain is built from TRBV20-1 and TRBJ2-1; D ambiguous. CDR1 is DFQATT and CDR2 is SNEGSKA in the germline V gene (reference sequence). Trimming left V 0 bases short and J 6 bases short, with 3 bases between. CDR3 length: 11 amino acids.